Following are 23 T cell receptor beta chains from one sample sequenced in a study of T cells after somatic rescue of genetic block. Sequencing used immunoSEQ multiplex PCR; TCRdb keeps in-frame clones, though not all of them. The sample includes about 70,000 clones, about 90% of them seen just once. Sequencing used peripheral blood mononuclear cells (PBMCs). These receptors were obtained from a man aged 40-55 years.

This clone was found once. This chain connects TRBV19 to TRBJ2-1; the D gene is possibly TRBD2 (6 bases). The germline CDR1 and CDR2 sequences are LNHDA and SQIVND (reference sequence). V was shortened by 3 bases and J by 7 bases, with 19 bases between the two germline ends. CDR3 length equals 16 residues. CDR3 bases: TGTGCCAGTAGTATGGAGCTGCGGTCTAGCGCGAATGAGCAGTTCTTC. Encoded protein: CASSMELRSSANEQFF.

The rearrangement uses TRBV20-1 and TRBJ1-1; D unclear. Per the germline V gene, CDR1 is DFQATT and CDR2 is SNEGSKA (reference sequence). The CDR3 has 11 residues. Trimming left V 1 base short and J 6 bases short, with 6 bases between. The CDR3 DNA is TGCAGTGCTAGAGGGGTTTCTGAAGCTTTCTTT. This sequence encodes CSARGVSEAFF.

The rearrangement links TRBV7-8 to TRBJ2-7; TRBD1 is a possible D gene (5 bases). CDR1 SGHVS and CDR2 FQNEAQ come from the germline V gene. The CDR3 loop spans 15 amino acids. The V gene lost 5 bases and the J gene lost 3 bases, with 17 bases spanning the gap. The CDR3 here is CASSRETTGGYEQYF. In DNA form, the CDR3 reads TGTGCCAGCAGCAGAGAGACCACAGGTGGCTACGAGCAGTACTTC.

The chain has TRBV28 and TRBJ1-4; D gene uncertain. Trimming took off 4 bases at V and 12 bases at J, with 9 bases between the two ends. Germline CDR1 reads MDHEN; CDR2 reads SYDVKM. There are 11 residues in the CDR3. The CDR3 region is CASSSRRELFF. CDR3 sequence (DNA): TGTGCCAGCAGTTCCCGCCGGGAACTGTTTTTT.

The chain has TRBV28 and TRBJ1-4; TRBD1 is a possible D gene (6 bases). V gave up 3 bases and J gave up 5 bases, with 7 bases separating them. From germline, CDR1 is MDHEN and CDR2 SYDVKM. The CDR3 runs to 13 residues. Here the CDR3 DNA reads TGTGCCAGCAGTTTCGGACAGAATGAAAAACTGTTTTTT. It codes for CASSFGQNEKLFF.

This clone was observed a single time. The rearrangement uses TRBV28 and TRBJ2-1; 9 bases map to TRBD2. Trimming cost V 5 bases and J 4 bases; bases outside gene matches: 6. CDR3 length equals 15 residues. CDR1 and CDR2 from the germline V gene are MDHEN and SYDVKM. In DNA form, the CDR3 reads TGTGCCAGCAGTACACTGCTAGCGGGATACAATGAGCAGTTCTTC. Translation gives CASSTLLAGYNEQFF.

This rearrangement joins TRBV19 to TRBJ1-5, with 11 bases that match TRBD1. The CDR3 covers 15 residues. V shed 5 bases and J 9 bases; nucleotides not matched to a gene: 9. Per the germline V gene, CDR1 is LNHDA and CDR2 is SQIVND (reference sequence). The CDR3 sequence: CASSRPGTGGGPQHF. The CDR3 DNA sequence: TGTGCCAGTAGTCGTCCCGGGACAGGGGGTGGGCCCCAGCATTTT. The full variable domain, in which reference TRBV19 and TRBJ1-5 provide the parts outside the CDR3, is DGGITQSPKYLFRKEGQNVTLSCEQNLNHDAMYWYRQDPGQGLRLIYYSQIVNDFQKGDIAEGYSVSREKKESFPLTVTSAQKNPTAFYLCASSRPGTGGGPQHFGDGTRLSIL.

The chain uses TRBV6-1 and TRBJ2-3; TRBD2 aligns across 12 bases. The trim removed 2 bases at V and 4 bases at J, leaving 1 base unmatched. The CDR3 is made up of 15 amino acids. Germline assignment: CDR1 MNHNS and CDR2 SASEGT. In nucleotides, the CDR3 is TGTGCCAGCAGTGAACTAGCGGGGGGGCCAGATACGCAGTATTTT. This encodes CASSELAGGPDTQYF.

The gene calls are TRBV6-1 and TRBJ2-2; a weak D match, TRBD2 (5 bases). Germline-derived CDR1 and CDR2 are MNHNS and SASEGT. The CDR3 contains 16 residues. V dropped 2 bases and J dropped 5 bases, with 15 bases sitting between them. CDR3 amino acids: CASSERAGVGTGELFF. CDR3 sequence (DNA): TGTGCCAGCAGTGAACGGGCCGGGGTAGGGACCGGGGAGCTGTTTTTT.

This chain uses TRBV2 with TRBJ2-3; 7 bases line up with TRBD1. Germline trimming cut 5 bases from V and 3 bases from J; bases unmatched to any gene: 8. Germline V CDR1 and CDR2: SNHLY, FYNNEI. The CDR3 runs to 15 residues. CDR3 residues: CASSIRRQGTDTQYF. The CDR3 DNA is TGTGCCAGCAGTATTCGAAGACAGGGTACAGATACGCAGTATTTT.

This sequence joins TRBV9 and TRBJ2-2, with D perhaps TRBD2 (6 bases). Germline V gives CDR1 SGDLS, CDR2 YYNGEE. The CDR3 contains 16 residues. The germline V and J ends were trimmed by 0 bases and 2 bases, with 11 bases remaining between them. The CDR3 DNA is TGTGCCAGCAGCGTAGGGAGCGGGCCAAACACCGGGGAGCTGTTTTTT. Protein sequence: CASSVGSGPNTGELFF.

The V call is TRBV7-9, the J call TRBJ1-3; D gene ambiguous. Germline CDR1 and CDR2: SEHNR and FQNEAQ (reference sequence). V was pared by 2 bases and J by 8 bases, with 7 bases between. The length of the CDR3 is 12 residues. CDR3 DNA sequence: TGTGCCAGCAGCTTATGGGGTGACACCATATATTTT. Protein sequence: CASSLWGDTIYF.

Turning to this clone: The same CDR3 can be traced to other DNA sequences in this sample. The V gene is TRBV7-2, the J gene TRBJ1-5; unclear D gene. The CDR3 sequence is 15 residues long. The germline CDR1 and CDR2 sequences are SGHTA and FQGNSA. Between the trimmed V and J ends, which lost 1 base and 6 bases, there was a span of 13 bases. CDR3 nucleotides: TGTGCCAGCAGCTTAGAACACCGGCTCGCTCAGCCCCAGCATTTT. Encoded protein: CASSLEHRLAQPQHF.

The rearrangement uses TRBV5-1 and TRBJ2-3, with D perhaps assigned TRBD1 or TRBD2 (5 bases each). The germline V gene encodes CDR1 SGHRS and CDR2 YFSETQ. Trimming left V 4 bases short and J 6 bases short, with 18 bases between. The length of the CDR3 is 15 residues. CDR3: CASSDQPGPGDTQYF. The CDR3 region has the DNA TGCGCCAGCAGCGACCAACCGGGACCGGGGGATACGCAGTATTTT. The full variable domain, rest sourced from reference TRBV5-1 and TRBJ2-3, is KAGVTQTPRYLIKTRGQQVTLSCSPISGHRSVSWYQQTPGQGLQFLFEYFSETQRNKGNFPGRFSGRQFSNSRSEMNVSTLELGDSALYLCASSDQPGPGDTQYFGPGTRLTVL.

The V and J genes are TRBV19 and TRBJ2-3; TRBD1 matches 10 bases. J lost 4 bases, V lost 9 bases, and 10 bases had no gene match. The germline V gene encodes CDR1 LNHDA and CDR2 SQIVND (reference sequence). The CDR3 length is 15 residues. CDR3: CASALTGGGADTQYF. In DNA, the CDR3 is TGTGCCAGCGCCCTGACAGGGGGCGGCGCAGATACGCAGTATTTT.

The chain joins TRBV5-1 to TRBJ2-6; TRBD1 aligns across 7 bases. There are 16 residues in the CDR3. The J segment lost 2 bases and the V segment lost 5 bases, leaving 7 bases of the junction unmatched. The germline V gene has CDR1 SGHRS and CDR2 YFSETQ. The CDR3 loop reads CASRTGPTAGANVLTF. The CDR3 coding sequence is TGCGCCAGCAGGACAGGGCCGACGGCTGGGGCCAACGTCCTGACTTTC.

The genes are TRBV10-3 and TRBJ2-3; no clear D. The ends were cut back, 6 bases at V and 3 bases at J, with 4 bases in the middle. The germline V gene has CDR1 ENHRY and CDR2 SYGVKD. The CDR3 length is 11 residues. CDR3 nucleotides: TGTGCCATCAGGGAGACAGATACGCAGTATTTT. Translating gives CAIRETDTQYF.

CDR3 region: CASSEASGRTYNEQFF. CDR3 DNA sequence: TGTGCCAGCAGTGAAGCTAGCGGGAGGACCTACAATGAGCAGTTCTTC. The rearrangement links TRBV2 to TRBJ2-1; 10 bases fit TRBD2. V shed 0 bases and J 2 bases; nucleotides not matched to a gene: 1. Per the germline V gene, CDR1 is SNHLY and CDR2 is FYNNEI. This CDR3 comprises 16 residues.

V gene TRBV2 combines with J gene TRBJ2-1; 11 bases are a match to TRBD2. Germline lookup yields CDR1 SNHLY and CDR2 FYNNEI. The CDR3 is 14 amino acids. After removal of 8 bases from V and 7 bases from J, the junction contained 7 bases not matched to a gene. Here the CDR3 reads CASQLSGGANEQFF. CDR3 DNA: TGTGCCAGCCAACTTAGCGGGGGGGCTAATGAGCAGTTCTTC.

This clone was counted a single time. V gene TRBV27 combines with J gene TRBJ2-7, with TRBD1 matching 10 bases. The CDR3 length is 14 residues. Germline assignment: CDR1 MNHEY and CDR2 SMNVEV (reference sequence). The junction had 6 bases not matched to a gene; V was cut back by 5 bases and J by 5 bases. The CDR3 nucleotides are TGTGCCAGCAGTCCATCCGGGACAGGGGACGAGCAGTACTTC. Its protein is CASSPSGTGDEQYF.

V is TRBV7-9 and J is TRBJ2-3, with TRBD2 matching over 11 bases. J was trimmed by 2 bases and V by 5 bases; bases with no gene match: 6. Germline CDR1 reads SEHNR; CDR2 reads FQNEAQ (reference sequence). The CDR3 is 16 residues long. The CDR3 DNA reads as TGTGCCAGCAGCCAGGGACTAGCGGAGTTCACAGATACGCAGTATTTT. Its translation: CASSQGLAEFTDTQYF.

The chain couples TRBV28 to TRBJ2-7; 12 bases are shared with TRBD2. This CDR3 region has 17 residues. CDR1 is MDHEN, CDR2 SYDVKM, per germline. Losses at the gene ends were 6 bases for V and 0 bases for J; bases not matched to a gene: 9. CDR3 sequence: CASRIRGLAGRSYEQYF. CDR3 coding DNA: TGTGCCAGCAGAATTCGTGGACTAGCGGGGCGCTCCTACGAGCAGTACTTC.

The chain has TRBV30 and TRBJ1-3; weak D call: TRBD1 (5 bases). Germline V gene sequence: CDR1 GTSNPN, CDR2 SVGIG (reference sequence). The CDR3 runs to 13 residues. The V end lost 2 bases, the J end lost 4 bases, and 9 bases lay between the germline ends. The CDR3, as DNA: TGTGCCTGGAGTCCAGGGCTCGGAAACACCATATATTTT. This sequence encodes CAWSPGLGNTIYF.